This T cell receptor (beta chain) was captured by sequencing in a study of siplizumab effects on memory and regulatory T cells. Germline V gene data show CDR1 as MNHNS and CDR2 as SASEGT. This CDR3 region has 12 residues. Between the trimmed V and J ends, which lost 6 bases and 2 bases, there was a span of 8 bases. Study observations and caveats: Unstimulated subsets accounted for the mapping of only a minor share of the clones that were alloreactive.

Turning to this clone: Its specificity is not known.

Measured with immunoSEQ multiplex PCR; TCRdb has only the in-frame clones, and not every one. Altogether approximately 110,000 clones are present, roughly nine tenths being singletons, with the ten largest covering 0.6% to 0.8%. The sequencing input was Tregs sorted from blood. The chain uses TRBV6-1 and TRBJ2-7; D uncertain. This clonotype was sampled from a human donor in good health. The CDR3 bases are TGTGCCAGCAGCCCTGTTGCCTACGAGCAGTACTTC. Encoded protein: CASSPVAYEQYF.